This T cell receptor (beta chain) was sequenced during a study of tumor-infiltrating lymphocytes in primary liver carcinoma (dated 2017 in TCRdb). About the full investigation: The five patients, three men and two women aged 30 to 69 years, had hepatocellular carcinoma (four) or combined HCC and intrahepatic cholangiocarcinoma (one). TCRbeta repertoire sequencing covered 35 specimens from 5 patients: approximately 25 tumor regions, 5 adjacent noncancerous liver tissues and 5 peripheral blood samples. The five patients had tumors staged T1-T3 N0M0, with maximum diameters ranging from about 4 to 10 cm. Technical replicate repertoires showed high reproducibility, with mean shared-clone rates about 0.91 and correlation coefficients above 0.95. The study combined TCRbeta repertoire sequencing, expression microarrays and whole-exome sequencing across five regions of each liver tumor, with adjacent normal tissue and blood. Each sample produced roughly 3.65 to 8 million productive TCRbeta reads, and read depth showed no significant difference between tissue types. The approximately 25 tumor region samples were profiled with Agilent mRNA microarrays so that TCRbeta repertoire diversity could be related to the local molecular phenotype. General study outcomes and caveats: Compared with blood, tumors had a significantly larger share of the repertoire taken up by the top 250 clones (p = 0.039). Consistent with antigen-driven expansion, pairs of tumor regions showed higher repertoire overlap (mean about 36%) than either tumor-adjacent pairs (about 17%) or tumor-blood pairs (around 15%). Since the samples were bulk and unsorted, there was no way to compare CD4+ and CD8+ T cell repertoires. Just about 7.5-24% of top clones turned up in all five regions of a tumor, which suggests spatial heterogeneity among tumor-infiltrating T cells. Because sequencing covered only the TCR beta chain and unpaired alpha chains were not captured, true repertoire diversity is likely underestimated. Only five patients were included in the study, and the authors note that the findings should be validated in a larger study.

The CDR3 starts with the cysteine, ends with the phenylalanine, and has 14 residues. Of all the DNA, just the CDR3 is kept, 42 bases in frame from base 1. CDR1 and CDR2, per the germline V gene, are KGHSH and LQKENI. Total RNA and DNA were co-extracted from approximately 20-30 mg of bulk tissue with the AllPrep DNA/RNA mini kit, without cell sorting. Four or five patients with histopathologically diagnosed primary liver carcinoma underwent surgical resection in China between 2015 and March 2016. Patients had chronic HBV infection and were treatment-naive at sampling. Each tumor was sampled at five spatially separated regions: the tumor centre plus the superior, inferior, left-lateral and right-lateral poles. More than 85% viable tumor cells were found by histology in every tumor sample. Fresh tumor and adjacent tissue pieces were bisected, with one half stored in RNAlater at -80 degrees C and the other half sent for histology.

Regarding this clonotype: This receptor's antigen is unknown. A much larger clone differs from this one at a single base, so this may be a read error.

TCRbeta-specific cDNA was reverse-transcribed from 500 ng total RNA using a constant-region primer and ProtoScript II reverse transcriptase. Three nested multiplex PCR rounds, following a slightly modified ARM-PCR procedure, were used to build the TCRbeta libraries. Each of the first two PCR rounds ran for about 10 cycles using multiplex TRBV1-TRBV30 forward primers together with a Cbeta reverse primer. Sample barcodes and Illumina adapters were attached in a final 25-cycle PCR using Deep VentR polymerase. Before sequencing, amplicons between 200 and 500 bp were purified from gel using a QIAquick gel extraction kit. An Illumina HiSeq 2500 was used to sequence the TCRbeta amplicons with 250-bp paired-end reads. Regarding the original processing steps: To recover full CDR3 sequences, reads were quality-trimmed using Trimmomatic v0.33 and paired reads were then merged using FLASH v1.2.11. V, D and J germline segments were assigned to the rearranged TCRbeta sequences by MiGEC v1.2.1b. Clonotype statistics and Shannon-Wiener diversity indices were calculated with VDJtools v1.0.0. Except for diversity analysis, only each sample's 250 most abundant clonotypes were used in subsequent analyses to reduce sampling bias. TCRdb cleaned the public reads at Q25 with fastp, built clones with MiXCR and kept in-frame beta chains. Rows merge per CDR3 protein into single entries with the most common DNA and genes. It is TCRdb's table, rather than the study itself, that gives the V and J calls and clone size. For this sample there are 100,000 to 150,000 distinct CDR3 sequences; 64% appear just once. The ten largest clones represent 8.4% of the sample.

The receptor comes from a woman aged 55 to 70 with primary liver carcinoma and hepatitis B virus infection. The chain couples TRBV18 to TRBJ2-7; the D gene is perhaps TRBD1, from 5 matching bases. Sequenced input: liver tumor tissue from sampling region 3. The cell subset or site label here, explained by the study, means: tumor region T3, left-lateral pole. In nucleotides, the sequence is TGTGCCGGCTCAAGGCCCGACAGACTCTACGAGCAGTACTTC. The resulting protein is CAGSRPDRLYEQYF.